The rows below give T cell receptor beta chains drawn from one sample of a study of T cell responses to AZD1222 COVID-19 vaccine. Sequencing was performed with immunoSEQ multiplex PCR; in TCRdb, only in-frame clones are kept and a portion is missing. The sample table sets out more than 110,000 clones. What was sequenced was peripheral blood. All receptors come from an adult in good health. CDR3s include the opening cysteine and the closing phenylalanine or tryptophan. Each record gives: D gene, V gene, J gene, CDR3 protein. The D gene is left open where the match is weak.

D: -
V: TRBV6-1
J: TRBJ1-2
CDR3: CASSERQFYGYTF

D: TRBD1
V: TRBV6-5
J: TRBJ2-6
CDR3: CASNTGAGANVLTF

D: -
V: TRBV13
J: TRBJ1-6
CDR3: CASSRAFEPLHF

D: -
V: TRBV12-5
J: TRBJ2-5
CDR3: CASAQMGGQETQYF

D: TRBD1
V: TRBV19
J: TRBJ2-6
CDR3: CASSMRQGAAGANVLTF

D: -
V: TRBV6-6
J: TRBJ2-2
CDR3: CASSSTAVQGGELFF

D: -
V: TRBV29-1
J: TRBJ2-1
CDR3: CSVDRGAYNEQFF

D: TRBD2
V: TRBV5-6
J: TRBJ2-1
CDR3: CASSGSGGPSYNEQFF

D: TRBD1
V: TRBV7-2
J: TRBJ1-2
CDR3: CASSLDREYGYTF

D: -
V: TRBV7-9
J: TRBJ2-2
CDR3: CASPSGLNTGELFF

D: -
V: TRBV4-3
J: TRBJ2-1
CDR3: CASSQDHLRAGQYNEQFF

D: -
V: TRBV9
J: TRBJ2-6
CDR3: CASSNRESGANVLTF

D: -
V: TRBV27
J: TRBJ2-7
CDR3: CASSLSYEQYF

D: TRBD1
V: TRBV11-2
J: TRBJ1-2
CDR3: CASSNYRGHGYTF

D: -
V: TRBV5-4
J: TRBJ2-5
CDR3: CASSLGQRETQYF

D: TRBD1
V: TRBV5-6
J: TRBJ2-1
CDR3: CASSAPGQGSYNEQFF

D: -
V: TRBV21-1
J: TRBJ2-1
CDR3: CASSKEIIAGGPEQFF

D: TRBD1
V: TRBV6-5
J: TRBJ1-1
CDR3: CASSATGGEQYAFF

D: TRBD2
V: TRBV4-3
J: TRBJ2-1
CDR3: CASSLGLAGLYNEQFF

D: TRBD1
V: TRBV9
J: TRBJ1-1
CDR3: CASSLGGGLTEAFF

D: TRBD1
V: TRBV19
J: TRBJ1-5
CDR3: CASSISRDRGSGQPQHF

D: -
V: TRBV5-4
J: TRBJ1-2
CDR3: CASSLDPMTANYGYTF

D: -
V: TRBV30
J: TRBJ1-5
CDR3: CAWSGGEGQPQHF

D: -
V: TRBV18
J: TRBJ2-1
CDR3: CASTPKSYNEQFF

D: TRBD1
V: TRBV30
J: TRBJ1-5
CDR3: CAWSQGAVNQPQHF

D: -
V: TRBV20-1
J: TRBJ1-1
CDR3: CSASGTEAFF